These T cell receptor beta chains were read from a single sample in a study of shared clonotypes between healthy human individuals. Sequencing was performed with immunoSEQ multiplex PCR; in TCRdb, only in-frame clones are kept and a portion is missing. This table has millions of clones, approximately 93% appearing once. The material sequenced was naive CD4+ T cells from PBMCs. Receptors were obtained from a man between 18 and 35 years old in good health. Some clones in this sample may be carry-over from other donors' samples. The CDR3 runs from the conserved cysteine through the conserved F or W. A D gene is named only where the DNA matches it firmly. Size tells how often a clone was seen (once, few, many) or the class of an expanded clone, and some rows leave it out.

J gene	clone size	CDR3 length	V gene	D gene	CDR3 DNA	CDR3 protein
TRBJ2-7	.	13	TRBV7-2	.	TGTGCCAGCAGCAGATCACAGGGTAGGGAGCAGTACTTC	CASSRSQGREQYF
TRBJ2-4	.	15	TRBV7-9	.	TGTGCCAGCAGCTTAATTGGGCAGGGCGGAAACATTCAGTACTTC	CASSLIGQGGNIQYF
TRBJ2-5	.	16	TRBV5-1	TRBD2	TGCGCCAGCAGCTTAGTCGTAGCGGGAGGGCCGGAGACCCAGTACTTC	CASSLVVAGGPETQYF
TRBJ2-3	.	16	TRBV4-1	.	TGCGCCAGCAGCCAAGTATTCGGCCGGGAGAGAGATACGCAGTATTTT	CASSQVFGRERDTQYF
TRBJ2-1	.	16	TRBV2	.	TGTGCCAGCAGTGGGAGACAGGCCTCCACCTACAATGAGCAGTTCTTC	CASSGRQASTYNEQFF
TRBJ2-3	.	12	TRBV29-1	TRBD1	TGCAGCGTCGGTCAGGGGGCAGATACGCAGTATTTT	CSVGQGADTQYF
TRBJ2-5	.	12	TRBV2	.	TGTGCCACCTACGGGACACAAGAGACCCAGTACTTC	CATYGTQETQYF
TRBJ2-2	.	15	TRBV5-1	TRBD2	TGCGCCAGCAGCTTGGTTTCTAGCGGAACCGGGGAGCTGTTTTTT	CASSLVSSGTGELFF
TRBJ2-5	.	15	TRBV5-6	.	TGTGCCAGCAGCTTGTCCCGACAGAACCAAGAGACCCAGTACTTC	CASSLSRQNQETQYF
TRBJ2-1	.	11	TRBV6-1	.	TGTGCCAGCAACCGAAACAATGAGCAGTTCTTC	CASNRNNEQFF
TRBJ1-1	.	14	TRBV7-9	.	TGTGCCAGCAGCTTAGGGCCGGTGAACACTGAAGCTTTCTTT	CASSLGPVNTEAFF
TRBJ2-7	.	16	TRBV18	TRBD1	TGTGCCAGCTCACCATTTGGGACAGGGTATTTCCACGAGCAGTACTTC	CASSPFGTGYFHEQYF
TRBJ2-2	.	13	TRBV6-6	.	TGTGCCAGCAGTTACGGATACACCGGGGAGCTGTTTTTT	CASSYGYTGELFF
TRBJ2-1	.	12	TRBV29-1	.	TGCAGCTGCGGTAGCTCCTACAATGAGCAGTTCTTC	CSCGSSYNEQFF
TRBJ1-2	.	18	TRBV27	.	TGTGCCAGCACCCAGATTCCACGGCGGGGGAGAGCTCACTATGGCTACACCTTC	CASTQIPRRGRAHYGYTF
TRBJ2-5	.	15	TRBV11-2	.	TGTGCCAGCAGCCCAACGTCCGGTTTCCGAGAGACCCAGTACTTC	CASSPTSGFRETQYF
TRBJ1-2	.	12	TRBV7-9	TRBD1	TGTGCCAGCCCAGGGGGAGGCTATGGCTACACCTTC	CASPGGGYGYTF
TRBJ1-1	.	15	TRBV5-1	TRBD1	TGCGCCAGCAGCTTGGCCACAGGGGGGAACACTGAAGCTTTCTTT	CASSLATGGNTEAFF
TRBJ2-2	.	16	TRBV7-9	TRBD1	TGTGCCAGCAGCTCGCTTCGGGGACAGGGGGTCGGGGAGCTGTTTTTT	CASSSLRGQGVGELFF
TRBJ1-3	.	16	TRBV15	.	TGTGCCACCAGCAGGGGGGGTAGGTCCTCTGGAAACACCATATATTTT	CATSRGGRSSGNTIYF
TRBJ2-5	.	14	TRBV19	.	TGTGCCAGTAGGGGGGCGACAGTTCTGGAGACCCAGTACTTC	CASRGATVLETQYF
TRBJ2-1	.	13	TRBV29-1	.	TGCAGCGTTGAGGGGCAGAACATAAGTGAGCAGTTCTTC	CSVEGQNISEQFF
TRBJ1-5	.	14	TRBV5-1	TRBD1	TGCGCCAGCAGCCCGGGACAGGGATCGCAGCCCCAGCATTTT	CASSPGQGSQPQHF
TRBJ2-7	.	13	TRBV7-8	.	TGTGCCAGCAGCTGGACAATCTCCTACGAGCAGTACTTC	CASSWTISYEQYF
TRBJ1-1	.	15	TRBV6-5	TRBD1	TGTGCCAGCAGTCGAGGAAAAGGGACAGTCGGGGGAGCTTTCTTT	CASSRGKGTVGGAFF
TRBJ2-3	once	16	TRBV6-6	TRBD2	TGTGCCAGCACTACCGCTAGCGGGGGAAACGCAGATACGCAGTATTTT	CASTTASGGNADTQYF
TRBJ2-2	.	18	TRBV5-1	.	TGCGCCAGCAGCTTGGGGACAGTTCTGAGCCAGGGCACCGGGGAGCTGTTTTTT	CASSLGTVLSQGTGELFF
TRBJ2-5	.	18	TRBV14	TRBD2	TGTGCCAGCAGCCAAGATCTGAGGCTAGCGGGGGTCGGGGAGACCCAGTACTTC	CASSQDLRLAGVGETQYF
TRBJ2-1	.	17	TRBV4-2	.	TGTGCCAGCAGCCGATATCCGGGACAAGGCTCCTACAATGAGCAGTTCTTC	CASSRYPGQGSYNEQFF
TRBJ2-1	.	17	TRBV7-8	TRBD2	TGTGCCAGCAGCCTAAATGAAGGGACTAGCGACAACAATGAGCAGTTCTTC	CASSLNEGTSDNNEQFF
TRBJ2-7	.	15	TRBV19	.	TGTGCCAGTAGGGGAGGGACAGTTGGGGCCTACGAGCAGTACTTC	CASRGGTVGAYEQYF
TRBJ2-1	.	15	TRBV6-1	.	TGTGCCAGCAGTGAACTTAGCAGGGTGGACAATGAGCAGTTCTTC	CASSELSRVDNEQFF
TRBJ1-1	once	14	TRBV2	.	TGTGCCAGCAGTGCGTGGGTTTCGAACACTGAAGCTTTCTTT	CASSAWVSNTEAFF
TRBJ2-7	.	14	TRBV6-1	.	TGTGCCACTTCAATGGCGGGACGCTCCTACGAGCAGTACTTC	CATSMAGRSYEQYF
TRBJ2-3	.	16	TRBV5-6	.	TGTGCCAGCAGCGGTACAGGGTCGTCTGTCACAGATACGCAGTATTTT	CASSGTGSSVTDTQYF
TRBJ2-7	.	15	TRBV7-6	TRBD1	TGTGCCAGCATGAGGGGACGGGACAGGGATTACGAGCAGTACTTC	CASMRGRDRDYEQYF
TRBJ1-1	.	14	TRBV5-1	.	TGCGCCAGCAGCTTGTCTCTCAGGGTAGAACCCGCTTTCTTT	CASSLSLRVEPAFF
TRBJ1-2	.	15	TRBV9	.	TGTGCCAGCAGCGTAGCTGGTGGGCCGACCTATGGCTACACCTTC	CASSVAGGPTYGYTF
TRBJ2-6	.	15	TRBV6-4	.	TGTGCCAGCAGTCCGACCGGCTCTGGGGCCAACGTCCTGACTTTC	CASSPTGSGANVLTF
TRBJ1-1	.	14	TRBV2	TRBD1	TGTGCCAGCAGAGGCGACAGGGGAGTGGGTGAAGCTTTCTTT	CASRGDRGVGEAFF
TRBJ2-3	.	14	TRBV7-6	TRBD2	TGTGCCAGCGCGACTAGCGGGAGAGCAGATACGCAGTATTTT	CASATSGRADTQYF
TRBJ2-7	.	15	TRBV27	.	TGTGCCAGCAGTTCCGTGGGGGCCGGGGCCTACGAGCAGTACTTC	CASSSVGAGAYEQYF
TRBJ1-3	.	16	TRBV28	TRBD1	TGTGCCAGCAGGCAACCGGGACAGGGGGCTGGAAACACCATATATTTT	CASRQPGQGAGNTIYF
TRBJ1-2	.	16	TRBV19	TRBD1	TGTGCCAGTAGTCGGGGACAGGGACTCGGAGGCTATGGCTACACCTTC	CASSRGQGLGGYGYTF
TRBJ2-1	.	14	TRBV7-9	TRBD2	TGTGCCAGCAGCCTAGCGGGAGGTTCTAATGAGCAGTTCTTC	CASSLAGGSNEQFF
TRBJ2-3	.	14	TRBV2	.	TGTGCCAGCACCTTTAAACTAGTTCAGGATACGCAGTATTTT	CASTFKLVQDTQYF
TRBJ1-6	.	12	TRBV6-6	.	TGTGCCAGCGGCTCCTATAATTCACCCCTCCACTTT	CASGSYNSPLHF
TRBJ2-3	.	17	TRBV11-2	TRBD2	TGTGCCAGCAGCTTAGCGGGCGGGGGTGCTAGCACAGATACGCAGTATTTT	CASSLAGGGASTDTQYF
TRBJ1-1	.	11	TRBV28	.	TGTGCCAGCAGTTGGACGTCCGAAGCTTTCTTT	CASSWTSEAFF
TRBJ1-5	.	17	TRBV27	.	TGTGCCAGCAGTTCAAGTAGAGGGGGACCATCCAGAGAGCCCCAGCATTTT	CASSSSRGGPSREPQHF
TRBJ2-5	.	15	TRBV5-4	TRBD1	TGTGCCAGCAGCTTCGGGGACAGGGTGGCAGAGACCCAGTACTTC	CASSFGDRVAETQYF
TRBJ2-1	once	15	TRBV7-3	TRBD1	TGTGCCAGCAGCGCGGACAGGAGCTCCTACAATGAGCAGTTCTTC	CASSADRSSYNEQFF
TRBJ1-3	.	14	TRBV28	.	TGTGCCAGCAGGCCGGCCTCCTCTGGAAACACCATATATTTT	CASRPASSGNTIYF
TRBJ2-7	.	13	TRBV2	.	TGTGCCAGCAGTGTGAACAGAGACTACGAGCAGTACTTC	CASSVNRDYEQYF
TRBJ2-5	.	11	TRBV30	.	TGTGCCTGGACGGCGGAAGAGACCCAGTACTTC	CAWTAEETQYF
TRBJ2-5	once	13	TRBV27	.	TGTGCCAGCAGTCCAATCCGACAAGAGACCCAGTACTTC	CASSPIRQETQYF
TRBJ2-2	.	15	TRBV5-1	TRBD2	TGCGCCAGCAGCGCTAGCGGGCTGAACACCGGGGAGCTGTTTTTT	CASSASGLNTGELFF